Listed here are 14 T cell receptor beta chains from one sample, sequenced in a study of cytomegalovirus exposure and HLA in healthy donors. With 60 Vbeta and 13 Jbeta primers, the PCR was carried out. Some clones are missing from TCRdb's copy, which holds only in-frame ones; the method was immunoSEQ multiplex PCR. The table has over 150,000 clones, around 82% seen once; the top ten hold roughly 0.38%. The material sequenced was PBMCs. The receptors originated from a boy aged 2-15 years in good health and CMV-seronegative.

The chain has TRBV9 and TRBJ2-2; D is ambiguous. Deletions cut 0 bases from V and 7 bases from J, with 16 bases between. Germline CDR1 SGDLS, CDR2 YYNGEE. The CDR3 consists of 16 residues. The CDR3 DNA reads as TGTGCCAGCAGCGTAGTGCGTGGGCCGGTAGGCGGGGAGCTGTTTTTT. Its translation is CASSVVRGPVGGELFF.

This chain joins TRBV7-9 and TRBJ1-2; TRBD1 might be the D (6 bases). With 6 bases removed from V and 5 bases from J, the gap between germline ends came to 10 bases. CDR1 is SEHNR, CDR2 FQNEAQ, per germline (reference sequence). The CDR3 covers 12 residues. CDR3 protein: CASSSDRYGYTF. CDR3 DNA sequence: TGTGCCAGCAGTTCGGACAGATATGGCTACACCTTC.

This clone was recorded only once. V gene TRBV15 combines with J gene TRBJ1-1; D possibly corresponds to TRBD1 (6 bases). Trimming took 3 bases from V and 0 from J, leaving 8 bases between them. The CDR3 covers 14 residues. The germline gives CDR1 LNHNV, CDR2 YYDKDF (reference sequence). CDR3 sequence (DNA): TGTGCCACCAGCAGGGGGGACATGAACACTGAAGCTTTCTTT. The encoded protein is CATSRGDMNTEAFF.

This clone showed up just once. The chain carries TRBV5-1 and TRBJ2-3, with TRBD2 matching 13 bases. The CDR3 sequence is 17 residues long. V lost 0 bases to trimming and J lost 3 bases; unmatched junction nucleotides: 4. Germline-derived CDR1 and CDR2 are SGHRS and YFSETQ. CDR3 protein: CASSLAGTSGVTDTQYF. CDR3 bases: TGCGCCAGCAGCTTGGCCGGGACTAGCGGGGTTACAGATACGCAGTATTTT.

This chain joins TRBV6-5 and TRBJ2-7; tentative D call: TRBD1 (5 bases). Trimming removed 4 bases at V and 6 bases at J, with 13 bases between. The CDR3 has 13 amino acids. From germline, CDR1 is MNHEY and CDR2 SVGAGI. CDR3: CASSFQGAGEQYF. As DNA, the CDR3 is TGTGCCAGCAGTTTTCAAGGGGCAGGCGAGCAGTACTTC.

The rearrangement uses TRBV6-1 and TRBJ1-2; TRBD1 matches at 7 bases. This CDR3 is built from 15 residues. Germline V gene lookup returns CDR1 MNHNS and CDR2 SASEGT. Trimming cost V 2 bases and J 4 bases; bases outside gene matches: 7. The CDR3 coding sequence is TGTGCCAGCAGTGAACTGGGGCAGGGGGGCTATGGCTACACCTTC. It translates to CASSELGQGGYGYTF.

J is TRBJ1-1 and V is TRBV27, with D unresolved. In germline, CDR1 is MNHEY, CDR2 SMNVEV (reference sequence). This CDR3 comprises 16 residues. V was clipped by 0 bases and J by 0 bases, with 11 bases between them. CDR3 region: CASSLSGPYLNTEAFF. The CDR3 bases are TGTGCCAGCAGTTTATCCGGTCCTTATCTGAACACTGAAGCTTTCTTT.

By share, this clone ranks as medium-sized (0.01 to 0.1%). J is TRBJ1-4 and V is TRBV4-1; the D gene is possibly TRBD1 (5 bases). Trimming took off 0 bases at V and 7 bases at J, with 12 bases between the two ends. Germline V lookup: CDR1 MGHRA, CDR2 YSYEKL. The CDR3 totals 15 residues. This CDR3 reads CASSQDGRVVEKLFF. CDR3 bases: TGCGCCAGCAGCCAAGACGGCAGGGTGGTTGAAAAACTGTTTTTT.

This CDR3 reads CAWSLAPHEQYF. The CDR3 nucleotides are TGTGCCTGGAGCCTAGCACCCCACGAGCAGTACTTC. V and J are TRBV30 and TRBJ2-7; weak D call: TRBD2 (5 bases). The length of the CDR3 is 12 residues. Per germline, CDR1 GTSNPN and CDR2 SVGIG (reference sequence). The V and J ends lost 3 bases and 5 bases respectively, with 11 bases between them.

The CDR3 loop reads CASNTAGGYNEQFF. Written as DNA, the CDR3 is TGTGCCAGTAATACCGCCGGAGGTTACAATGAGCAGTTCTTC. The J gene is TRBJ2-1, the V gene TRBV19; D is possibly TRBD2 (5 bases). Trimming stripped 7 bases from V and 4 bases from J, with 14 bases between. The CDR3 covers 14 residues. Germline CDR1 LNHDA, CDR2 SQIVND (reference sequence). The variable domain in full, completed from reference TRBV19 and TRBJ2-1, reads DGGITQSPKYLFRKEGQNVTLSCEQNLNHDAMYWYRQDPGQGLRLIYYSQIVNDFQKGDIAEGYSVSREKKESFPLTVTSAQKNPTAFYLCASNTAGGYNEQFFGPGTRLTVL.

This chain uses TRBV7-2 with TRBJ1-3, with TRBD1 as a possible D gene (6 bases). The V gene lost 1 base and the J gene lost 2 bases, with 9 bases spanning the gap. Germline lookup yields CDR1 SGHTA and CDR2 FQGNSA. This CDR3 has 15 amino acids. The CDR3 bases are TGTGCCAGCAGCTTAGAAGGGGGAACTGGAAACACCATATATTTT. Translating it yields CASSLEGGTGNTIYF.

This chain uses TRBV13 with TRBJ2-3; the match to TRBD2 covers 9 bases. The CDR3 totals 15 residues. Germline lookup yields CDR1 PRHDT and CDR2 FYEKMQ (reference sequence). Trimming took 5 bases from V and 3 from J; bases not matched to a gene: 6. This CDR3 is CASSLRLAGTDTQYF. The CDR3 DNA follows: TGTGCCAGCAGCCTTCGGCTAGCGGGAACAGATACGCAGTATTTT.

The chain couples TRBV2 to TRBJ2-5, with TRBD2 matching 8 bases. Germline trimming cut 6 bases from V and 5 bases from J; bases unmatched to any gene: 11. In germline, CDR1 is SNHLY, CDR2 FYNNEI. This CDR3 contains 15 residues. The CDR3 DNA follows: TGTGCCAGCAGGGCAGCAAGCGGGAGTAGGGAGACCCAGTACTTC. Protein product: CASRAASGSRETQYF.

The chain employs TRBV6-1 and TRBJ2-1; 11 bases match TRBD2. Per germline, CDR1 MNHNS and CDR2 SASEGT. J was trimmed by 10 bases and V by 6 bases; bases with no gene match: 5. The length of the CDR3 is 13 residues. CDR3 amino acids: CASRDSGRGEQFF. The DNA for the CDR3 is TGTGCCAGCAGGGATAGCGGGAGGGGCGAGCAGTTCTTC.